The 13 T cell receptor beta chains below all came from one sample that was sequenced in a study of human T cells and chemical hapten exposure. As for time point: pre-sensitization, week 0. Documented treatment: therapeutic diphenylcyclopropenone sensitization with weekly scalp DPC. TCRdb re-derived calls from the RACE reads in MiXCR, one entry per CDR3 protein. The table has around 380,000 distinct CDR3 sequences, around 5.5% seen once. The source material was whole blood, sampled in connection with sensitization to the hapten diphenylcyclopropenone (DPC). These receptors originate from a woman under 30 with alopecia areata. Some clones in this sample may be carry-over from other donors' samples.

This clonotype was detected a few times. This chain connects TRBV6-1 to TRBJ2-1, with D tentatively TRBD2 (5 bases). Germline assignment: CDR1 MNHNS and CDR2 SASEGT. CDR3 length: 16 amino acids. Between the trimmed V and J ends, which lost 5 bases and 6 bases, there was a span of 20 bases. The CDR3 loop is CASSPDLAAPSNEQFF. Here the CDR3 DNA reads TGTGCCAGCAGTCCTGATCTAGCTGCCCCCTCCAATGAGCAGTTCTTC.

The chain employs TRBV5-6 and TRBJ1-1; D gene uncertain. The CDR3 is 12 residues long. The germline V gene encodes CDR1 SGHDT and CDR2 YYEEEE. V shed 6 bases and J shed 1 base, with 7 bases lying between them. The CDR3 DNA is TGTGCCAGCATGAAATGGAACACTGAAGCTTTCTTT. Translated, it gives CASMKWNTEAFF.

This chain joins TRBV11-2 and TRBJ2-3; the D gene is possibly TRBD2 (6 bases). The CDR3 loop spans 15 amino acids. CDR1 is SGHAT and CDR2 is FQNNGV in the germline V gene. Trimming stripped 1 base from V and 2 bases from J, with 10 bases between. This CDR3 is CASSLALAPTDTQYF. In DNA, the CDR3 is TGTGCCAGCAGCTTAGCTCTAGCGCCCACAGATACGCAGTATTTT.

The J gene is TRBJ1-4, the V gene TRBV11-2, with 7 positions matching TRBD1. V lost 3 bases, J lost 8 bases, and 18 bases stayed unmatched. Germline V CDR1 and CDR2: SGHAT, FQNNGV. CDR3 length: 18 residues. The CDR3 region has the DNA TGTGCCAGCAGCTTTGAAAGACAGGGTTCGCGTCGGTCGGAAAAACTGTTTTTT. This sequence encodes CASSFERQGSRRSEKLFF. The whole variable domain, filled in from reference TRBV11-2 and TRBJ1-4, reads EAGVAQSPRYKIIEKRQSVAFWCNPISGHATLYWYQQILGQGPKLLIQFQNNGVVDDSQLPKDRFSAERLKGVDSTLKIQPAKLEDSAVYLCASSFERQGSRRSEKLFFGSGTQLSVL.

The CDR3 reads CASSEGQGLYTEAFF. The CDR3 DNA follows: TGTGCCAGCAGTGAAGGCCAGGGACTTTACACTGAAGCTTTCTTT. The J gene is TRBJ1-1, the V gene TRBV2; possibly TRBD1 for D (5 bases). V shed 1 base and J shed 3 bases, with 12 bases lying between them. CDR3 length: 15 amino acids. CDR1 and CDR2 from the germline V gene are SNHLY and FYNNEI. The full variable domain, with the rest looked up from reference TRBV2 and TRBJ1-1, is EPEVTQTPSHQVTQMGQEVILRCVPISNHLYFYWYRQILGQKVEFLVSFYNNEISEKSEIFDDQFSVERPDGSNFTLKIRSTKLEDSAMYFCASSEGQGLYTEAFFGQGTRLTVV.

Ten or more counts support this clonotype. The CDR3 here is CASSVGQGASTGELFF. The CDR3 DNA reads as TGTGCCAGCAGCGTGGGACAGGGGGCGAGCACCGGGGAGCTGTTTTTT. The chain combines TRBV7-2 with TRBJ2-2; 12 nucleotides agree with TRBD1. This CDR3 is built from 16 residues. Germline assignment: CDR1 SGHTA and CDR2 FQGNSA. The V and J ends lost 5 bases and 4 bases, in that order; junction bases with no gene match: 5.

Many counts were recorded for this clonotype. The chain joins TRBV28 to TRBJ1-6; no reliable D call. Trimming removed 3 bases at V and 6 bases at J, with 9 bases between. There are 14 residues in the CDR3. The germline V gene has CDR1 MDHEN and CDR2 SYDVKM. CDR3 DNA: TGTGCCAGCAGTTTGGTGGAGGTTAATTCACCCCTCCACTTT. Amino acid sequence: CASSLVEVNSPLHF.

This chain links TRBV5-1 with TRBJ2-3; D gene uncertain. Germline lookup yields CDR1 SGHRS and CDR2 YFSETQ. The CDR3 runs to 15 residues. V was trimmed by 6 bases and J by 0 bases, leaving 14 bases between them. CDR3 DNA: TGCGCCAGCACTCTACGTAAACTTAGCACAGATACGCAGTATTTT. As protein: CASTLRKLSTDTQYF.

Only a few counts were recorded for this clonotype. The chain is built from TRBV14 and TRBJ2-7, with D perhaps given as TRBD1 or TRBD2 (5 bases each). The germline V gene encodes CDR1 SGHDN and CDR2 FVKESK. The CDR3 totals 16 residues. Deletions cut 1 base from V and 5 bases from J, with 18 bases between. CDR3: CASSQGFSGRLHEQYF. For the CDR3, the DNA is TGTGCCAGCAGCCAAGGGTTCTCGGGGCGACTCCACGAGCAGTACTTC.

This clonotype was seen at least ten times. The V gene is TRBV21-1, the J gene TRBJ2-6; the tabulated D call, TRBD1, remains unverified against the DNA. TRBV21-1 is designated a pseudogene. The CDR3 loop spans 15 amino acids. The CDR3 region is CASSTSPEGANVLTF. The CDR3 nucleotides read TGTGCCAGCAGCACCAGCCCCGAGGGGGCCAACGTCCTGACTTTC.

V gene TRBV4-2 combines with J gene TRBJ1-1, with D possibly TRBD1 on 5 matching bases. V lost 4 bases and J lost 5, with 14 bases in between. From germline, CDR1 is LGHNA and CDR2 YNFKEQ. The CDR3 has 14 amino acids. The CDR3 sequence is CASSLTVGATEAFF. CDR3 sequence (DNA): TGTGCCAGCAGCCTTACGGTCGGGGCAACTGAAGCTTTCTTT.

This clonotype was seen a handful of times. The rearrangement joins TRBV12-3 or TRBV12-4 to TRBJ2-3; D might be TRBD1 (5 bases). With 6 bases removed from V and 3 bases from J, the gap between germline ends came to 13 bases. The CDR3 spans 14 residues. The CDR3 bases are TGTGCCAGCAGGCATGACAGTAGGACAGATACGCAGTATTTT. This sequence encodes CASRHDSRTDTQYF.

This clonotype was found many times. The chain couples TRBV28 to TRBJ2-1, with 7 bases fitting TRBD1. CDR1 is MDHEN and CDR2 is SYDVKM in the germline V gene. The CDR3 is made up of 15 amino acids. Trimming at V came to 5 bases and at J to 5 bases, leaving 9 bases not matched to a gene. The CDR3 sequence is CASSTRTGVNNEQFF. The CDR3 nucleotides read TGTGCCAGCAGTACCCGGACAGGAGTTAACAATGAGCAGTTCTTC.